This T cell receptor (beta chain) was obtained from a study of T cell repertoires in cytomegalovirus infection. In the study overall: Public signatures in TCR beta pointed to CMV infection and matching HLA type.

TCRdb processed the reads anew with MiXCR; each CDR3 protein has one entry. The sample yields a few hundred thousand distinct CDR3 sequences, 15% to 20% seen once. V gave up 2 bases and J gave up 2 bases; unmatched junction bases: 17. Looked up from germline, CDR1 is DFQATT and CDR2 is SNEGSKA (reference sequence). This CDR3 comprises 19 residues. In this sample, this clonotype turned up a few times. Sequenced input: CD8+ T cells from PBMCs. The clonotype comes from a human donor in good health (CMV status not recorded). Some clones in this sample may be carry-over from other donors' samples. V is TRBV20-1 and J is TRBJ2-1; TRBD2 matches 8 bases. CDR3 nucleotide sequence: TGCAGTGCTAGACCCCCGTGGCGGGGGGCCACGCCAACCTACAATGAGCAGTTCTTC. Its protein is CSARPPWRGATPTYNEQFF.